Sequencing of this T cell receptor beta chain was carried out in a study of CD8 T cell repertoires and HIV-1 epitope variants. Study as a whole: Control wells had CMV/EBV/flu peptides, negative Ebola AY9, or no peptide. Tested: three Gag epitope families, Nef HW9 and YT9. A 10-day culture received IL-2, IL-7 and IL-15 on days 3 and 7. An uncultured baseline aliquot held 1M T cells.

The germline V gene encodes CDR1 LNHDA and CDR2 SQIVND (reference sequence). The CDR3 has 20 amino acids. TCRdb keeps only in-frame clones here, not all; method: immunoSEQ multiplex PCR. The sample yields roughly 7,900 clones, 55% to 65% seen once. Concerning this clone: Its antigen is not identified. The germline gene is not matched at one end of the junction; a read error may be the cause.

The sequenced material came from cultured CD8+ T cells derived from PBMCs. The sequence was collected from a male donor with HIV. V gene TRBV19 combines with J gene TRBJ1-2, with 9 bases identical to TRBD1. The CDR3 loop is CASSIEPTGGTPTHLYGYTF. CDR3 bases: TGTGCCAGTAGCATAGAACCGACAGGGGGAACCCCTACCCACTTATATGGCTACACCTTC.